The 19 T cell receptor beta chains below all came from one sample that was sequenced in a study of neurological immune-mediated disorders. TCRdb re-derived calls from the 5' RACE reads in MiXCR, one entry per CDR3 protein. The repertoire consists of 20,000 to 30,000 distinct CDR3 sequences, with almost 2.5% occurring once and the leading ten covering over 2%. Sequencing was performed on PBMCs. The receptor source for this set is a woman aged 50 to 65 with multiple sclerosis.

This clonotype was seen more than once but under ten times. J is TRBJ1-1 and V is TRBV12-3 or TRBV12-4; D possibly corresponds to TRBD1 (6 bases). V lost 7 bases to trimming and J lost 4 bases, with 22 bases between them. CDR3 size: 16 residues. Here the CDR3 DNA reads TGTGCCAGCAAAAAGGCAGGGGCCTCCTTGCCCACTGAAGCTTTCTTT. It codes for CASKKAGASLPTEAFF.

There are many counts of this clonotype. The chain uses TRBV3-1 and TRBJ2-5, with D perhaps being TRBD1 or TRBD2 (5 bases each). CDR1 and CDR2 (germline): LGHDT, YNNKEL (reference sequence). Trimming took 2 bases from V and 7 from J, leaving 11 bases between them. The CDR3 consists of 13 residues. This CDR3 reads CASSQPGTRTQYF. The DNA for the CDR3 is TGTGCCAGCAGCCAACCAGGGACCCGGACCCAGTACTTC.

The chain links TRBV12-3 or TRBV12-4 to TRBJ1-2; no clear D gene. This CDR3 has 12 amino acids. Trimming pared 1 base from V and 3 bases from J, leaving 3 bases between. CDR3 sequence: CASSLGHYGYTF. DNA of the CDR3: TGTGCCAGCAGTTTAGGGCACTATGGCTACACCTTC.

This clonotype has a count of ten or more. J is TRBJ2-2 and V is TRBV9; possibly TRBD1 or TRBD2 for D (5 bases each). Germline assignment: CDR1 SGDLS and CDR2 YYNGEE. V gave up 0 bases and J gave up 3 bases, with 6 bases separating them. This CDR3 contains 14 residues. The CDR3 sequence: CASSVGGDTGELFF. In DNA, the CDR3 is TGTGCCAGCAGCGTAGGAGGGGACACCGGGGAGCTGTTTTTT.

This clonotype has ten or more counts. This chain links TRBV30 with TRBJ2-1, with 10 bases lining up with TRBD2. V shed 7 bases, J shed 3 bases, and the junction held 6 bases outside the gene matches. The CDR3 consists of 14 residues. Germline CDR1 GTSNPN, CDR2 SVGIG (reference sequence). The CDR3 bases are TGTGCCTATTCTAGCGGGGGCCTCTACAATGAGCAGTTCTTC. It codes for CAYSSGGLYNEQFF.

The sample holds many counts of this clonotype. This chain joins TRBV20-1 and TRBJ1-1; unclear D gene. V lost 2 bases, J lost 3 bases, and 7 bases lay in between. The CDR3 spans 12 residues. Per germline, CDR1 DFQATT and CDR2 SNEGSKA (reference sequence). The CDR3 sequence: CSARLGYTEAFF. The CDR3 DNA reads TGCAGTGCTAGACTGGGCTACACTGAAGCTTTCTTT.

This clonotype has a handful of counts. Given a much more abundant clone one base away, this may be a read error. The final CDR3 position lacks the conserved phenylalanine or tryptophan, pointing to a likely read error. This chain joins TRBV7-2 and TRBJ2-1; D not certain. The CDR3 has 13 residues. The V gene lost 6 bases and the J gene lost 4 bases, with 10 bases spanning the gap. The germline V gene has CDR1 SGHTA and CDR2 FQGNSA. The CDR3 sequence is CASRGLGYNEQFI. The CDR3 coding sequence is TGTGCCAGCAGGGGGTTAGGATACAATGAGCAGTTCATC.

The V call is TRBV21-1, the J call TRBJ2-5. TRBV21-1 is a pseudogene. This CDR3 comprises 12 residues. CDR3 loop: CASPRAQETQYF. The CDR3 DNA sequence: TGTGCCAGCCCCAGAGCCCAAGAGACCCAGTACTTC.

The table lists this clonotype with many counts. The chain links TRBV5-1 to TRBJ2-5; D is undetermined. The CDR3 sequence is 14 residues long. Germline assignment: CDR1 SGHRS and CDR2 YFSETQ. Trimming shortened V by 1 base and J by 5 bases, and 12 bases separated the two germline ends. In nucleotides, the CDR3 is TGCGCCAGCAGCTTGAGAATGGATGGGGAGACCCAGTACTTC. Translation: CASSLRMDGETQYF. The whole variable domain, remainder taken from reference TRBV5-1 and TRBJ2-5, is KAGVTQTPRYLIKTRGQQVTLSCSPISGHRSVSWYQQTPGQGLQFLFEYFSETQRNKGNFPGRFSGRQFSNSRSEMNVSTLELGDSALYLCASSLRMDGETQYFGPGTRLLVL.

This clonotype was counted many times. The J gene is TRBJ2-3, the V gene TRBV10-3, with 8 bases fitting TRBD1. The ends lost 4 bases at V and 3 bases at J; junction bases unmatched: 3. The CDR3 sequence is 14 residues long. Germline V lookup: CDR1 ENHRY, CDR2 SYGVKD. The CDR3 sequence: CAISGQGSTDTQYF. The CDR3 DNA reads TGTGCCATCAGTGGACAGGGGTCGACAGATACGCAGTATTTT.

In this sample, this clonotype turned up many times. The chain couples TRBV15 to TRBJ2-7; unclear D gene. CDR3 length: 15 residues. Per germline, CDR1 LNHNV and CDR2 YYDKDF (reference sequence). The germline V and J ends were trimmed by 5 bases and 4 bases, with 18 bases remaining between them. The CDR3 spells CATSGGPPLMYEQYF. The CDR3 DNA follows: TGTGCCACCAGCGGTGGACCGCCCCTTATGTACGAGCAGTACTTC. The variable domain in full, with the rest retrieved from reference TRBV15 and TRBJ2-7, is DAMVIQNPRYQVTQFGKPVTLSCSQTLNHNVMYWYQQKSSQAPKLLFHYYDKDFNNEADTPDNFQSRRPNTSFCFLDIRSPGLGDTAMYLCATSGGPPLMYEQYFGPGTRLTVT.

At least ten counts were recorded for this clonotype. The chain uses TRBV7-6 and TRBJ2-5, with TRBD2 as a possible D gene (5 bases). Trimming cost V 5 bases and J 5 bases, with 18 bases left between them. The CDR3 contains 15 residues. CDR1 is SGHVS, CDR2 FNYEAQ, per germline. CDR3 residues: CASSVRPSTGETQYF. The CDR3 DNA is TGTGCCAGCAGCGTCCGACCTTCTACGGGGGAGACCCAGTACTTC.

At least ten counts were recorded for this clonotype. CDR3 sequence (DNA): TGCAGTGCTAGAGTAAACAGGGGTACCTACGAGCAGTACTTC. Amino acids: CSARVNRGTYEQYF. V usage is TRBV20-1 and J usage is TRBJ2-7; 7 positions agree with TRBD1. Trimming at V came to 1 base and at J to 2 bases, leaving 5 bases not matched to a gene. The germline V gene encodes CDR1 DFQATT and CDR2 SNEGSKA (reference sequence). The CDR3 is made up of 14 amino acids.

This clonotype has ten or more counts. The chain couples TRBV7-2 to TRBJ2-3; no definite D call. Germline CDR1 and CDR2: SGHTA and FQGNSA. Trimming left V 2 bases short and J 6 bases short, with 6 bases between. The CDR3 length is 12 residues. As DNA, the CDR3 is TGTGCCAGCAGCTTAAGGGTTGATACGCAGTATTTT. Translation gives CASSLRVDTQYF.

There are many counts of this clonotype. This rearrangement joins TRBV20-1 to TRBJ2-7; 13 bases align to TRBD2. CDR3 length: 15 amino acids. The germline V gene encodes CDR1 DFQATT and CDR2 SNEGSKA (reference sequence). Trimming removed 0 bases from V and 4 bases from J; junction bases left unmatched: 3. Here the CDR3 DNA reads TGCAGTGCTAGAGACTGGACTAGCGGGAGTTACGAGCAGTACTTC. It translates to CSARDWTSGSYEQYF.

This clonotype was detected ten times or more. This sequence joins TRBV10-2 and TRBJ2-7; D not resolved. Germline CDR1 and CDR2: WSHSY and SAAADI. The V end lost 4 bases, the J end lost 4 bases, and 5 bases lay between the germline ends. The CDR3 is made up of 11 amino acids. The CDR3 region is CASSATYEQYF. CDR3 DNA: TGCGCCAGCAGTGCAACTTACGAGCAGTACTTC.

Here the CDR3 DNA reads TGCAGTGCTAGGAGTGGGACTAGCGGGGTTCGTGGCACAGATACGCAGTATTTT. Translating it yields CSARSGTSGVRGTDTQYF. The rearrangement uses TRBV20-1 and TRBJ2-3, with 13 bases that match TRBD2. Germline values: CDR1 DFQATT, CDR2 SNEGSKA (reference sequence). V lost 3 bases and J lost 1; bases outside the gene matches: 10. The CDR3 loop spans 18 amino acids.

This clonotype was counted many times. The chain joins TRBV5-1 to TRBJ2-2, with 7 bases that match TRBD2. V was pared by 1 base and J by 5 bases, with 5 bases of the junction left unmatched. The CDR3 has 15 residues. Germline loops: CDR1 SGHRS, CDR2 YFSETQ. The CDR3 is CASSLRGSGTGELFF. In DNA form, the CDR3 reads TGCGCCAGCAGCTTGCGCGGGAGCGGAACCGGGGAGCTGTTTTTT.

This clonotype was seen ten or more times. The rearrangement uses TRBV20-1 and TRBJ2-7, with D possibly TRBD1 on 6 matching bases. Germline values: CDR1 DFQATT, CDR2 SNEGSKA (reference sequence). CDR3 length equals 11 residues. V lost 1 base to trimming and J lost 6 bases, with 7 bases between them. The CDR3 bases are TGCAGTGCTAGAGCGGACAGCGAGCAGTACTTC. Translation gives CSARADSEQYF.